The sequence of this TCR beta chain was determined in a study of blood T cell repertoires in COVID-19 (TCRdb year 2020). Regarding the complete study: Samples from collaborators originated in the United States, Italy and Spain and spanned both the acute and convalescent phases of COVID-19. The repertoires were made available in a free public database intended to serve as a resource for research on the immune response to SARS-CoV-2. Where available, HLA class I and class II types were obtained from metadata supplied by the sample provider rather than from assay-based typing. The sample metadata nearly always contained a de-identified subject ID, COVID-19 status, age in years and sex. The dataset comprised deeply sampled blood TCRbeta repertoires from subjects exposed to, actively infected with, or recovered from COVID-19. The prospective study material was composed of cDNA or gDNA derived from T cells, B-cell-depleted T cells, or PBMCs. Samples came from the ongoing ImmuneRACE study (first 160 participants) plus 1,254 subjects from 6 global collaborators.

TCRbeta CDR3 regions were amplified from genomic DNA by means of the immunoSEQ Assay, a bias-controlled multiplex PCR. The published analysis was carried out like this. The number of nucleated cells in each sample was estimated from the amplification of reference gene primers within the assay. To quantify the absolute abundance of each unique TCRbeta CDR3 rearrangement, sequence reads were collapsed and filtered. For each sample, productive Simpson clonality was calculated as the square root of Simpson's diversity index across productive rearrangements. This immuneACCESS table, as held by TCRdb, lists in-frame sequences with V and J called but not all clones. Of the missing ones, under half trace to an unresolved V gene in checked studies; the others have no known cause. The V and J calls and clone size come from that table; D and trimming were worked out from the DNA. Here the sample has nearly 350,000 clones; more than 70% occur a single time. Jointly, the top ten make up almost 3% of the sample.

Overall study results and their limits: Clinical and demographic metadata were provided uncurated, with the amount varying by source and participant.

Collaborating institutions collected whole blood in K2EDTA tubes following their own protocols. For TCRbeta analysis, collaborators shipped samples as frozen whole blood, isolated PBMCs, or DNA extracted from either of those sample types. Concerning this clone: This clone's antigen is unknown. Qualities for individual bases were not recorded, and no much larger clone is one base off.

The germline V gene (reference sequence) provides CDR1 GTSNPN and CDR2 SVGIG. The CDR3 spans 13 residues, from the cysteine through the phenylalanine. The only DNA kept is the CDR3, 39 bases in frame from the first base. V and J are truncated by 2 bases and 5 bases respectively, leaving an intervening sequence of 10 bases. The sample was peripheral blood. The chain is made from TRBV30 and TRBJ1-5, with the D gene call left open. This TCR was recovered from a man aged 25 to 40 with active or convalescent COVID-19. The nucleotide sequence reads as follows: TGTGCCTGGAGTTTCATGGAGGATCAGCCCCAGCATTTT. This translates into CAWSFMEDQPQHF.